The 5 T cell receptor beta chains listed next were all sequenced from one sample in a study of blood T cell repertoires in COVID-19. Produced via immunoSEQ multiplex PCR; TCRdb's table is partial and in-frame only. The sample shows under 350,000 clones, approximately 82% of them seen only once. Sequenced input: peripheral blood. The receptors were sampled from a man aged 55 to 70 who had recovered from COVID-19.

This clone appeared a few times. The rearrangement joins TRBV5-1 to TRBJ2-5; TRBD1 aligns across 8 bases. This CDR3 contains 14 residues. Germline values: CDR1 SGHRS, CDR2 YFSETQ. V was pared by 3 bases and J by 4 bases, with 5 bases of the junction left unmatched. The CDR3 loop reads CASSWTGSRETQYF. The DNA for the CDR3 is TGCGCCAGCAGCTGGACAGGGTCGAGAGAGACCCAGTACTTC.

The V call is TRBV3-1 (or the pseudogene TRBV3-2), the J call TRBJ2-5; 14 bases map to TRBD2. V was pared by 3 bases and J by 5 bases, with 5 bases of the junction left unmatched. This CDR3 comprises 16 residues. The germline V gene has CDR1 LGHDT and CDR2 YNNKEL (reference sequence). This CDR3 is CASSHGTSGSRETQYF. CDR3 nucleotides: TGTGCCAGCAGCCACGGGACTAGCGGGAGTCGGGAGACCCAGTACTTC.

Notes on this clone: Within the sample, other DNA sequences also encode this same CDR3. The V call is TRBV5-4, the J call TRBJ2-5, with a tentative D call TRBD2 (7 bases). CDR1 and CDR2 (germline): SGHNT, YYREEE (reference sequence). V lost 0 bases to trimming and J lost 5 bases, with 8 bases between them. This CDR3 is built from 13 residues. DNA for the CDR3: TGTGCCAGCAGCTTGGCGGGGGGCGAGACCCAGTACTTC. Translating gives CASSLAGGETQYF.

Worth noting for this clone: A read error may account for a junction end that differs from germline. This rearrangement joins TRBV5-1 to TRBJ2-7; TRBD1 aligns across 9 bases. The CDR3 is made up of 15 amino acids. Germline V gives CDR1 SGHRS, CDR2 YFSETQ. CDR3: CASSLSGQGRFGLHF. CDR3 DNA: TGCGCCAGCAGCTTGAGCGGACAGGGGAGGTTCGGTCTGCACTTC.

J is TRBJ1-5 and V is TRBV12-3 or TRBV12-4, with 7 bases identical to TRBD1. Germline trimming cut 6 bases from V and 5 bases from J; bases unmatched to any gene: 4. This CDR3 is built from 13 residues. CDR3 bases: TGTGCCAGCAGATCGGACAGGTATCAGCCCCAGCATTTT. Its translation: CASRSDRYQPQHF.